This T cell receptor (beta chain) originates from a study of cytomegalovirus exposure and HLA in healthy donors. Study details: An earlier analysis identified more than 95 million unique TCR beta sequences in some 170 million T cells.

PCR primers comprised 60 Vbeta and 13 Jbeta primers. Generated by immunoSEQ multiplex PCR, the TCRdb table keeps only in-frame clones and is missing some. This sample has around 200,000 clones; more than 70% occur once, and the top ten carry approximately 5%. Germline V gene lookup returns CDR1 ENHRY and CDR2 SYGVKD. V gave up 3 bases and J gave up 0 bases; unmatched junction bases: 6. CDR3 length: 16 amino acids. The chain couples TRBV10-3 to TRBJ2-7; 9 bases line up with TRBD1. This TCR derives from a man younger than 40 in good health and CMV-seropositive. Input material: PBMCs. CDR3 region: CAISDLQGAYSYEQYF. The CDR3 DNA reads as TGTGCCATCAGTGACCTACAGGGGGCCTACTCCTACGAGCAGTACTTC.